These 11 T cell receptor beta chains were all obtained from the same sample, sequenced in a study of Ad26.COV2.S vaccination and SARS-CoV-2 variants. Measured with immunoSEQ multiplex PCR; TCRdb has only the in-frame clones, and not every one. The sample lists about 400,000 clones; around 82% were seen once. Treatment indicated: over 15 received Ad26.COV2.S at low or high dose, single or two shots; roughly 5 received placebo; per-sample allocation not given. The samples were gathered on day 63 after the first injection of vaccine or placebo. Sequencing was performed on peripheral blood, taken in a trial of Ad26.COV2.S vaccine versus placebo. These TCRs come from a person between 18 and 65 years old who received the Ad26.COV2.S COVID-19 vaccine or a placebo.

This clone was seen many times. The chain links TRBV6-6 to TRBJ1-6, with D unresolved. Germline V gene data show CDR1 as MNHNY and CDR2 as SVGAGI (reference sequence). The CDR3 loop spans 14 amino acids. Trimming pared 2 bases from V and 11 bases from J, leaving 13 bases between. CDR3 in DNA: TGTGCCAGCAGTTACGTGGACCCCCAGCCACCCCTCCACTTT. It specifies CASSYVDPQPPLHF.

The CDR3 protein is CASMRQGARDTEAFF. CDR3 nucleotides: TGTGCCAGCATGAGACAGGGGGCGCGGGACACTGAAGCTTTCTTT. The chain has TRBV7-2 and TRBJ1-1; 10 bases align to TRBD1. After removal of 7 bases from V and 3 bases from J, the junction contained 8 bases not matched to a gene. The CDR3 loop spans 15 amino acids. Germline values: CDR1 SGHTA, CDR2 FQGNSA.

The chain recombines TRBV5-4 with TRBJ1-1; possibly TRBD1 for D (5 bases). CDR1 SGHNT and CDR2 YYREEE come from the germline V gene (reference sequence). With 4 bases removed from V and 0 bases from J, the gap between germline ends came to 13 bases. The CDR3 totals 15 residues. The CDR3 sequence: CASSPGHKMNTEAFF. The DNA for the CDR3 is TGTGCCAGCAGCCCCGGACATAAGATGAACACTGAAGCTTTCTTT. Together with reference TRBV5-4 and TRBJ1-1, the CDR3 gives the full variable domain: ETGVTQSPTHLIKTRGQQVTLRCSSQSGHNTVSWYQQALGQGPQFIFQYYREEENGRGNFPPRFSGLQFPNYSSELNVNALELDDSALYLCASSPGHKMNTEAFFGQGTRLTVV.

This clone was seen a handful of times. V is TRBV12-3 or TRBV12-4 and J is TRBJ2-7; the D gene is possibly TRBD1 (6 bases). The length of the CDR3 is 12 residues. V was cut by 7 bases and J by 1 base, with 8 bases left in between. This CDR3 reads CASKGVSYEQYF. Here the CDR3 DNA reads TGTGCCAGCAAGGGGGTATCCTACGAGCAGTACTTC.

The J gene is TRBJ1-2, the V gene TRBV19; the match to TRBD1 covers 8 bases. Germline-derived CDR1 and CDR2 are LNHDA and SQIVND (reference sequence). The CDR3 sequence is 16 residues long. The ends lost 5 bases at V and 5 bases at J; junction bases unmatched: 13. This chain's CDR3 is CASSGPPTGAIYGYTF. The CDR3 region has the DNA TGTGCCAGTAGTGGCCCCCCGACAGGGGCGATATATGGCTACACCTTC.

V and J are TRBV6-5 and TRBJ2-5; 7 nucleotides line up with TRBD2. Germline CDR1 reads MNHEY; CDR2 reads SVGAGI. The CDR3 spans 13 residues. DNA for the CDR3: TGTGCGGGAGGGAGGGCCCTCAAAGAGACCCAGTACTTC. Encoded protein: CAGGRALKETQYF.

This clone was counted a few times. The rearrangement joins TRBV19 to TRBJ1-6, with D possibly being TRBD1 (5 bases). Germline V lookup: CDR1 LNHDA, CDR2 SQIVND (reference sequence). CDR3 length: 15 residues. Trimming stripped 4 bases from V and 6 bases from J, with 13 bases between. This CDR3 reads CASSNWDDFNSPLHF. The CDR3 nucleotides are TGTGCCAGTAGTAATTGGGACGATTTTAATTCACCCCTCCACTTT.

This chain uses TRBV18 with TRBJ1-5, with unresolved D. In germline, CDR1 is KGHSH, CDR2 LQKENI. Trimming stripped 3 bases from V and 5 bases from J, with 8 bases between. This CDR3 has 13 residues. The CDR3 sequence is CASSPSEHQPQHF. As DNA, the CDR3 is TGTGCCAGCTCACCGTCGGAGCATCAGCCCCAGCATTTT.

V gene TRBV30 combines with J gene TRBJ2-5; D possibly uses TRBD1 or TRBD2 (6 bases each). Germline CDR1 reads GTSNPN; CDR2 reads SVGIG (reference sequence). V was pared by 2 bases and J by 5 bases, with 18 bases between. This CDR3 spans 15 amino acids. CDR3 in DNA: TGTGCCTGGAGTCCACGGGTCGGGGGCAAGGAGACCCAGTACTTC. This encodes CAWSPRVGGKETQYF.

The gene calls are TRBV7-6 and TRBJ2-7; D not certain. V gave up 1 base and J gave up 6 bases, with 7 bases separating them. Germline assignment: CDR1 SGHVS and CDR2 FNYEAQ. This CDR3 comprises 12 residues. CDR3 bases: TGTGCCAGCAGCTTAGACAGAGGCGAGCAGTACTTC. Encoded protein: CASSLDRGEQYF.

This clone was detected only once. The J gene is TRBJ2-1, the V gene TRBV27; D might be TRBD1 (7 bases). Germline CDR1 MNHEY, CDR2 SMNVEV (reference sequence). Trimming took 2 bases from V and 3 from J, leaving 20 bases between them. This CDR3 contains 18 residues. The CDR3 sequence is CASSLRDSTIGGYNEQFF. The CDR3 bases are TGTGCCAGCAGTTTAAGGGACAGTACCATCGGGGGCTACAATGAGCAGTTCTTC.